The rows below give T cell receptor beta chains drawn from one sample of a study. One entry per CDR3 protein results from TCRdb running MiXCR on the RT-PCR reads. The sample shows about 680,000 distinct CDR3 sequences, 14% of them seen only once. Sample: memory CD4+ T cells from blood. The receptors shown here come from a female donor in good health, serving as a healthy control. Both conserved end residues are part of each CDR3. D genes are given only for firm matches. Size tells how often a clone was seen (once, few, many) or the class of an expanded clone, and some rows leave it out.

clone_size j_call d_call v_call cdr3_nt cdr3_aa
few TRBJ2-1 - TRBV7-2 TGTGCCAGCAGCCCTGGAGGGGGCCTGGGCTCCTACAATGAGCAGTTCTTC CASSPGGGLGSYNEQFF
- TRBJ1-5 TRBD1 TRBV12-3/TRBV12-4 TGTGCCAGCAGACAGACAGGGAACAATCAGCCCCAGCATTTT CASRQTGNNQPQHF
many TRBJ2-5 - TRBV20-1 TGCAGTGCTAGTGGAGGGAGAGAGACCCAGTACTTC CSASGGRETQYF
few TRBJ1-2 - TRBV6-5 TGTGCCAGCAGTCACACTGTCGATTGGGGGGGCTACACCTTC CASSHTVDWGGYTF
- TRBJ2-1 - TRBV28 TGTGCCAGCAGTAAAACAGGGAAGCCTGAGCAGTTCTTC CASSKTGKPEQFF
many TRBJ2-7 TRBD2 TRBV5-1 TGTGCCAGCAGCTTAGCAGCGGGGGTCGGCGAGCAGTACTTC CASSLAAGVGEQYF
few TRBJ2-1 TRBD1 TRBV5-1 TGCGCCAGCAACAGACAGGGGGCGGGGAATGAGCAGTTCTTC CASNRQGAGNEQFF
few TRBJ2-3 TRBD2 TRBV29-1 TGCAGCGTTGAGGCCAGAGCGGGAGGCACAGATACGCAGTATTTT CSVEARAGGTDTQYF
few TRBJ2-3 TRBD2 TRBV20-1 TGCAGTGCCACCGGGGGAAGCGCGGGAGAGGTATCAGATACGCAGTATTTT CSATGGSAGEVSDTQYF
few TRBJ2-5 TRBD1 TRBV5-1 TGCGCCAGCAGCTTTCCGGGACAGGCGGAGACCCAGTACTTC CASSFPGQAETQYF
few TRBJ2-5 - TRBV4-2 TGTGCCAGCAGCCAAATCTCGAGGGGGCAAGAGACCCAGTACTTC CASSQISRGQETQYF
few TRBJ2-3 - TRBV7-2 TGTGCCAGCAGCTTCCCGGGGCCCCCCACAGATACGCAGTATTTT CASSFPGPPTDTQYF
- TRBJ2-7 - TRBV29-1 TGCAGCGTTGTACCCAGGGAGACCTACGAGCAGTACTTC CSVVPRETYEQYF
many TRBJ2-7 - TRBV10-3 TGTGCCACCAGTGGGGCAGATGTTCGGGAGCAGTACTTC CATSGADVREQYF
- TRBJ2-4 TRBD1 TRBV18 TGTGCCAGCTCGCGGCAGGGGGACACAAACATTCAGTACTTC CASSRQGDTNIQYF
many TRBJ2-7 TRBD1 TRBV12-3/TRBV12-4 TGTGCCAGCAGTTCACCGGGACAGCCCCCAGACTTC CASSSPGQPPDF
few TRBJ2-1 TRBD2 TRBV20-1 TGCAGTGCTAGAGTTGTAGCGGGACCGTACAATGAGCAGTTCTTC CSARVVAGPYNEQFF
- TRBJ2-7 - TRBV20-1 TGCAGTGCCGTGTTTCGCGGTTTCTCCTACGAGCAGTACTTC CSAVFRGFSYEQYF
- TRBJ2-3 TRBD2 TRBV7-3 TGTGCCAGCAGCCGGACTAGCGGGGTCGGAGATACGCAGTATTTT CASSRTSGVGDTQYF
- TRBJ2-3 - TRBV25-1 TGTGCCAGCAGTGCCTACGGCGGAGGGCGGGTCACAGATACGCAGTATTTT CASSAYGGGRVTDTQYF
few TRBJ2-5 - TRBV5-1 TGCGCCAGCAGCTTGGAGGGTCCGCAAGAGACCCAGTACTTC CASSLEGPQETQYF
few TRBJ2-3 TRBD2 TRBV9 TGTGCCAGCAGCGTATTTGATTCGGGGGGAGATACGCAGTATTTT CASSVFDSGGDTQYF
few TRBJ1-2 - TRBV7-2 TGTGCCAGCAGCTTAATAGGAGACACTAACTATGGCTACACCTTC CASSLIGDTNYGYTF
- TRBJ2-1 TRBD2 TRBV18 TGTGCCAGCTCAACGACTAGCGGGAGCCTTGATGAGCAGTTCTTC CASSTTSGSLDEQFF
few TRBJ2-2 - TRBV7-2 TGTGCCAGCAGCCCCGGACCGAATCTGAACACCGGGGAGCTGTTTTTT CASSPGPNLNTGELFF
many TRBJ1-1 - TRBV5-1 TGCGCCAGCAGCTTGGGGAAGAACACTGAAGCTTTCTTT CASSLGKNTEAFF
many TRBJ1-2 - TRBV29-1 TGCAGCGTTGAAGATACAGGGAGAGGGAACTATGGCTACACCTTC CSVEDTGRGNYGYTF
- TRBJ2-1 - TRBV7-9 TGTGCCAGCAGTCCAGGGCGGACAGAAGTGTACAATGAGCAGTTCTTC CASSPGRTEVYNEQFF
few TRBJ2-7 - TRBV28 TGTGCCAGCAGTCAGGGGCTCTACGAGCAGTACTTC CASSQGLYEQYF
- TRBJ2-1 TRBD2 TRBV20-1 TGCAGTGCTAGCGGGAGGGCCCGTGAGCAGTTCTTC CSASGRAREQFF
few TRBJ2-5 - TRBV5-1 TGCGCCAGCAGCTTGGAGGGAGACCAAGAGACCCAGTACTTC CASSLEGDQETQYF
- TRBJ2-4 - TRBV5-4 TGTGCCAGCAGCTTGGGGCAGCTTCAGTACTTC CASSLGQLQYF
- TRBJ2-1 TRBD2 TRBV7-2 TGTGCCAGCAGCCCCGGACTAGCGGGACCGAAGAGGGATAATGAGCAGTTCTTC CASSPGLAGPKRDNEQFF
few TRBJ1-6 - TRBV6-4 TGTGCCAGCAGTGGGGGTCCGAGCTCCTATAATTCACCCCTCCACTTT CASSGGPSSYNSPLHF
few TRBJ2-3 TRBD2 TRBV4-1 TGCGCCAGCAGCCCCGGGGCTAGCGGAGCCACAGATACGCAGTATTTT CASSPGASGATDTQYF
- TRBJ1-1 TRBD1 TRBV7-3 TGTGCCAGCAGCTTATATGGGACCGGGACAGGGGGCCTCACTGAAGCTTTCTTT CASSLYGTGTGGLTEAFF
many TRBJ2-7 - TRBV6-5 TGTGCCACCCGTGAGAGGTTGTTCTCCTACGAGCAGTACTTC CATRERLFSYEQYF
many TRBJ2-5 - TRBV10-3 TGTGCCATCAGTGATCGGGGATCGGAGACCCAGTACTTC CAISDRGSETQYF
- TRBJ1-4 - TRBV7-8 TGTGCCAGCAGCTCGGGGAGGGCAACTAATGAAAAACTGTTTTTT CASSSGRATNEKLFF
- TRBJ1-1 - TRBV20-1 TGCAGTGCACCAGGGGAGATGAACACTGAAGCTTTCTTT CSAPGEMNTEAFF
few TRBJ2-3 - TRBV5-1 TGCGCCAGCAGGGACACATCTAGCACAGATACGCAGTATTTT CASRDTSSTDTQYF
many TRBJ1-1 - TRBV20-1 TGCAGTGCGGGCCATCGGAACACTGAAGCTTTCTTT CSAGHRNTEAFF
- TRBJ1-2 TRBD1 TRBV29-1 TGCAGCGTAGGCAGGGGGCGGGAGGAATATGGCTACACCTTC CSVGRGREEYGYTF
many TRBJ1-1 - TRBV5-1 TGCGCCAGCAGCTTGGTGGGAGAGGCTGAAGCTTTCTTT CASSLVGEAEAFF
once TRBJ1-1 - TRBV18 TGTGCCAGCTCACCTTACGCCACTGAAGCTTTCTTT CASSPYATEAFF